This paragraph reports one TCR beta chain. The sample is drawn from a study of CD8 T cells in Susac syndrome. Germline loops: CDR1 MNHEY, CDR2 SVGAGI. This CDR3 has 15 amino acids. Trimming removed 6 bases from V and 3 bases from J, with 15 bases in between. RNA in amounts of about 0.5 to 1 ug was reverse transcribed with random hexamers. Amplification of the TCR beta CDR3 was carried out by immunoSEQ multiplex PCR, which spanned a total of 54 Vbeta and 13 Jbeta segments. TCRdb reanalysed the immunoSEQ multiplex PCR reads using MiXCR and keeps one entry per CDR3 protein. The top ten clones hold 0.15% to 0.2% of a sample with roughly 200,000 distinct CDR3 sequences, 90% to 95% of them seen once.

Sample: CD8+ T cells from PBMCs. The source is a human donor with multiple sclerosis. V gene TRBV6-5 combines with J gene TRBJ1-5; maybe TRBD1 (6 bases). Written as DNA, the CDR3 is TGTGCCAGCAGCCAACAACAGGGTAACAATCAGCCCCAGCATTTT. This gives the protein CASSQQQGNNQPQHF.